These 30 T cell receptor beta chains were all obtained from the same sample, sequenced in a study of cytomegalovirus exposure and HLA in healthy donors. The PCR contained 60 Vbeta and 13 Jbeta primers. Assay used: immunoSEQ multiplex PCR; TCRdb lists only in-frame clones, some missing. The sample comprises tens of thousands of clones, approximately 71% of which are singletons, and about 23% rests with the top ten. Sequenced sample: PBMCs. These receptors all come from a man aged 50 to 59 in good health and CMV-seropositive.

This clone was seen a few times. The chain combines TRBV5-1 with TRBJ1-1; possible D gene TRBD1, 6 bases. Trimming took 8 bases from V and 1 from J, leaving 12 bases between them. From germline, CDR1 is SGHRS and CDR2 YFSETQ. The CDR3 spans 13 residues. CDR3 DNA: TGCGCCAGTACACAGGACAGGAACACTGAAGCTTTCTTT. It encodes CASTQDRNTEAFF.

This clone showed up just once. The CDR3 DNA follows: TGCAGCGGCATAACAGGGGGCCCCGCTGAAGCTTTCTTT. Residues: CSGITGGPAEAFF. The rearrangement joins TRBV29-1 to TRBJ1-1, with TRBD1 matching 9 bases. Germline V gene lookup returns CDR1 SQVTM and CDR2 ANQGSEA. The CDR3 loop spans 13 amino acids. V lost 7 bases to trimming and J lost 6 bases; unmatched junction nucleotides: 9.

The J gene is TRBJ2-5, the V gene TRBV5-4; 11 bases align to TRBD1. Matching the DNA end better, TRBJ2-7 makes the J call doubtful. Germline lookup yields CDR1 SGHNT and CDR2 YYREEE (reference sequence). The CDR3 covers 15 residues. The CDR3 DNA is TGTGCCAGCAGCCTAGGGACAGGGGGTGACTACGAGCAGTACTTC. Residues: CASSLGTGGDYEQYF.

The J gene is TRBJ1-2, the V gene TRBV13; 8 nucleotides match TRBD1. The V gene end was trimmed by 4 bases and the J gene end by 5 bases; junction bases not matched to a gene: 6. The CDR3 is 14 residues long. Germline V gene data show CDR1 as PRHDT and CDR2 as FYEKMQ (reference sequence). CDR3 protein: CASSSGQGRYGYTF. CDR3 sequence (DNA): TGTGCCAGCAGCTCCGGACAGGGTCGTTATGGCTACACCTTC.

This clone appeared a few times. The chain is built from TRBV6-1 and TRBJ1-5; a weak D match, TRBD1 (6 bases). Germline V gives CDR1 MNHNS, CDR2 SASEGT. The length of the CDR3 is 16 residues. The germline V and J ends were trimmed by 2 bases and 6 bases, with 17 bases remaining between them. The CDR3 reads CASSEYPGGAFQPQHF. The CDR3 DNA reads TGTGCCAGCAGTGAATATCCCGGGGGGGCTTTTCAGCCCCAGCATTTT.

The chain carries TRBV5-1 and TRBJ2-2; 9 positions match TRBD2. The CDR3 sequence is 16 residues long. V lost 1 base, J lost 2 bases, and 3 bases stayed unmatched. Germline lookup yields CDR1 SGHRS and CDR2 YFSETQ. The CDR3 is CASSLKLAGNTGELFF. The CDR3 DNA is TGCGCCAGCAGCTTGAAACTAGCGGGCAACACCGGGGAGCTGTTTTTT.

This clone occurred a few times. The chain carries TRBV18 and TRBJ2-1; 7 positions agree with TRBD2. The V segment lost 4 bases and the J segment 8 bases; nucleotides outside the gene matches: 26. Germline CDR1 and CDR2: KGHSH and LQKENI. The CDR3 is 20 residues long. This CDR3 is CASSHRIGDSGPPDFDEQFF. CDR3 DNA sequence: TGTGCCAGCTCACACCGGATAGGTGATAGCGGGCCCCCGGATTTCGATGAGCAGTTCTTC.

V gene TRBV5-1 combines with J gene TRBJ1-4, with 7 bases that match TRBD1. Per the germline V gene, CDR1 is SGHRS and CDR2 is YFSETQ. The CDR3 is 15 residues long. V was clipped by 4 bases and J by 8 bases; unmatched bases: 11. The CDR3 reads CASSPRQGDFEKLFF. The CDR3 bases are TGCGCCAGCAGCCCTCGACAGGGAGACTTCGAAAAACTGTTTTTT.

This clone turned up a few times. The chain employs TRBV4-3 and TRBJ2-7; D is possibly TRBD2 (5 bases). The CDR3 extends over 14 amino acids. Trimming removed 4 bases from V and 0 bases from J, with 10 bases in between. Germline CDR1 and CDR2: LGHNA and YSLEER. In nucleotides, the CDR3 is TGCGCCAGCAGCCCGTATGGAGGCTCCTACGAGCAGTACTTC. This codes for CASSPYGGSYEQYF.

This chain joins TRBV4-1 and TRBJ2-1, with D maybe TRBD2 (7 bases). The CDR3 sequence is 14 residues long. Germline lookup yields CDR1 MGHRA and CDR2 YSYEKL. V lost 4 bases and J 8 bases, leaving 15 bases between the germline ends. The DNA of the CDR3 is TGCGCCAGCAGCCTCTACGGGGGGCCCGATGAGCAGTTCTTC. This encodes CASSLYGGPDEQFF.

This chain uses TRBV10-3 with TRBJ2-2; 7 positions agree with TRBD1. Trimming removed 5 bases from V and 2 bases from J; junction bases left unmatched: 5. The CDR3 is 15 residues long. CDR1 ENHRY and CDR2 SYGVKD come from the germline V gene. In DNA, the CDR3 is TGTGCCATCAGTTACAGGGGAATCAACACCGGGGAGCTGTTTTTT. This sequence encodes CAISYRGINTGELFF.

The chain joins TRBV5-1 to TRBJ2-7, with D uncertain. From germline, CDR1 is SGHRS and CDR2 YFSETQ. This CDR3 has 11 amino acids. The V end was cut by 4 bases, the J end by 5 bases, with 7 bases between. The CDR3 nucleotides are TGCGCCAGCAGCGCCGAGGACGAGCAGTACTTC. Amino acids: CASSAEDEQYF.

The genes are TRBV5-4 and TRBJ2-7; maybe TRBD1 (8 bases). In germline, CDR1 is SGHNT, CDR2 YYREEE (reference sequence). V lost 0 bases and J 4 bases, leaving 14 bases between the germline ends. This CDR3 contains 15 residues. The CDR3 DNA reads TGTGCCAGCAGCTTGGACAGGGGGGGCAGATACGAGCAGTACTTC. This gives the protein CASSLDRGGRYEQYF.

The chain combines TRBV5-4 with TRBJ1-6, with TRBD1 identical over 9 bases. The CDR3 totals 13 residues. With 4 bases clipped from V and 9 bases from J, the junction kept 2 bases outside the gene matches. Germline-derived CDR1 and CDR2 are SGHNT and YYREEE (reference sequence). This CDR3 reads CASSPTGGSPLHF. CDR3 sequence (DNA): TGTGCCAGCAGCCCGACAGGGGGTTCACCCCTCCACTTT.

The chain employs TRBV10-2 and TRBJ2-1, with 10 bases aligning to TRBD2. Per germline, CDR1 WSHSY and CDR2 SAAADI. The CDR3 is 14 amino acids. V lost 6 bases, J lost 8 bases, and 7 bases stayed unmatched. The DNA for the CDR3 is TGCGCCAGCAGGGTCAGCGGGGGGGCCCATGAGCAGTTCTTC. It specifies CASRVSGGAHEQFF.

The chain combines TRBV5-1 with TRBJ2-5; 12 bases are shared with TRBD2. Trimming at V came to 4 bases and at J to 0 bases, leaving 7 bases not matched to a gene. From germline, CDR1 is SGHRS and CDR2 YFSETQ. The length of the CDR3 is 17 residues. CDR3 coding DNA: TGCGCCAGCAGCCTATGGACTAGCGGGGCCAACCAAGAGACCCAGTACTTC. This gives the protein CASSLWTSGANQETQYF.

V gene TRBV7-2 combines with J gene TRBJ1-1, with TRBD1 as a possible D gene (5 bases). The V gene's germline CDR1 is SGHTA and CDR2 FQGNSA. The CDR3 is 14 residues long. The ends were cut back, 1 base at V and 5 bases at J, with 11 bases in the middle. The CDR3, as DNA: TGTGCCAGCAGCTTAGTACGGGCAGGGACTGAAGCTTTCTTT. Encoded protein: CASSLVRAGTEAFF.

This clone was detected only once. This sequence joins TRBV21-1 and TRBJ2-7; the D call TRBD1 from the table was never checked on the DNA. TRBV21-1 is described as a pseudogene. This CDR3 region has 15 residues. As DNA, the CDR3 is TGTGCCAGCAGCATAGGGACAGGGGGAATTAGGGAGCAGTACTTC. Amino acid sequence: CASSIGTGGIREQYF.

CDR3 residues: CASSFRESGANVLTF. In nucleotides, the CDR3 is TGTGCCAGCAGCTTCAGGGAATCCGGGGCCAACGTCCTGACTTTC. The chain recombines TRBV7-8 with TRBJ2-6, with a weak D call TRBD1 (5 bases). CDR1 is SGHVS and CDR2 is FQNEAQ in the germline V gene. This CDR3 comprises 15 residues. Trimming cost V 3 bases and J 4 bases, with 10 bases left between them.

The chain carries TRBV5-4 and TRBJ1-1; TRBD1 matches 7 bases. This CDR3 has 14 amino acids. V shed 4 bases and J 8 bases; nucleotides not matched to a gene: 11. The germline V gene has CDR1 SGHNT and CDR2 YYREEE (reference sequence). CDR3 bases: TGTGCCAGCAGCCATCCAGGGGGTAGGGAAGAAGCTTTCTTT. Protein sequence: CASSHPGGREEAFF.

This rearrangement joins TRBV10-2 to TRBJ2-3; 7 bases line up with TRBD2. Germline assignment: CDR1 WSHSY and CDR2 SAAADI. The CDR3 runs 14 residues. V trimming: 7 bases; J trimming: 4 bases; junction bases outside the gene matches: 8. DNA for the CDR3: TGCGCCAGCAAAGGACTAGTAGCTTCAGATACGCAGTATTTT. This encodes CASKGLVASDTQYF.

The chain carries TRBV10-2 and TRBJ1-1; D gene uncertain. Germline CDR1 WSHSY, CDR2 SAAADI. Trimming shortened V by 6 bases and J by 4 bases, and 12 bases separated the two germline ends. The CDR3 is made up of 13 amino acids. CDR3: CASRYGVSTEAFF. The DNA of the CDR3 is TGCGCCAGCAGGTATGGAGTCAGCACTGAAGCTTTCTTT.

This chain joins TRBV7-9 and TRBJ1-6, with a weak D call TRBD1 (6 bases). V lost 11 bases, J lost 8 bases, and 16 bases lay in between. CDR1 and CDR2 from the germline V gene are SEHNR and FQNEAQ (reference sequence). The CDR3 sequence is 13 residues long. For the CDR3, the DNA is TGTGCCGGACAGAAGGGGTCCTATTCACCCCTCCACTTT. This translates into CAGQKGSYSPLHF.

This chain links TRBV7-9 with TRBJ2-7, with 8 bases that match TRBD1. The CDR3 runs to 13 residues. CDR1 and CDR2 (germline): SEHNR, FQNEAQ (reference sequence). Trimming cost V 6 bases and J 4 bases; bases outside gene matches: 5. The CDR3 here is CASSDRGRYEQYF. In nucleotides, the CDR3 is TGTGCCAGCAGTGACAGGGGACGGTACGAGCAGTACTTC.

This sequence joins TRBV5-1 and TRBJ2-3; D perhaps matches TRBD2 (5 bases). This CDR3 has 16 residues. V was cut by 0 bases and J by 6 bases, with 17 bases left in between. Germline V CDR1 and CDR2: SGHRS, YFSETQ. CDR3 loop: CASSLEGSVLLDTQYF. The CDR3 nucleotides are TGCGCCAGCAGCTTGGAGGGTAGCGTGCTTTTGGATACGCAGTATTTT.

V usage is TRBV27 and J usage is TRBJ1-1; 7 positions match TRBD1. J gave up 3 bases and V 0 bases, and 4 bases lay outside the gene matches. The CDR3 is 15 residues long. Germline V lookup: CDR1 MNHEY, CDR2 SMNVEV (reference sequence). The CDR3 bases are TGTGCCAGCAGTTTATCTAGGAGGGGGCACACTGAAGCTTTCTTT. This translates into CASSLSRRGHTEAFF.

V and J are TRBV4-2 and TRBJ1-4, with D maybe TRBD1 (6 bases). CDR1 is LGHNA, CDR2 YNFKEQ, per germline. Trimming removed 4 bases at V and 7 bases at J, with 16 bases between. The CDR3 length is 15 residues. DNA of the CDR3: TGTGCCAGCAGCCCGTCAGGGGACGGGTCTGAAAAACTGTTTTTT. This gives the protein CASSPSGDGSEKLFF.

This clone has just one count. The chain joins TRBV6-5 to TRBJ1-2; a weak D match, TRBD1 (6 bases). CDR3 length equals 14 residues. The ends were cut back, 2 bases at V and 0 bases at J, with 7 bases in the middle. CDR1 MNHEY and CDR2 SVGAGI come from the germline V gene. CDR3: CASSYPGANYGYTF. The DNA for the CDR3 is TGTGCCAGCAGTTACCCAGGGGCTAACTATGGCTACACCTTC.

The CDR3 reads CAWSLGGTQETQYF. The DNA for the CDR3 is TGTGCCTGGAGCCTCGGGGGGACGCAAGAGACCCAGTACTTC. This rearrangement joins TRBV30 to TRBJ2-5; TRBD2 agrees at 7 bases. Germline V gives CDR1 GTSNPN, CDR2 SVGIG (reference sequence). The ends lost 3 bases at V and 2 bases at J; junction bases unmatched: 6. This CDR3 contains 14 residues.

The chain combines TRBV7-3 with TRBJ2-1, with D possibly matching TRBD1 (8 bases). The V end was cut by 3 bases, the J end by 4 bases, with 28 bases between. Germline V gene data show CDR1 as SGHTA and CDR2 as FQGTGA. This CDR3 is built from 20 residues. The chain's CDR3 is CASSLRGLTGQAFGYNEQFF. The DNA for the CDR3 is TGTGCCAGCAGCTTGCGGGGGCTTACGGGACAGGCCTTTGGATACAATGAGCAGTTCTTC. The variable domain in full, with the rest retrieved from reference TRBV7-3 and TRBJ2-1, is GAGVSQTPSNKVTEKGKYVELRCDPISGHTALYWYRQSLGQGPEFLIYFQGTGAADDSGLPNDRFFAVRPEGSVSTLKIQRTERGDSAVYLCASSLRGLTGQAFGYNEQFFGPGTRLTVL.